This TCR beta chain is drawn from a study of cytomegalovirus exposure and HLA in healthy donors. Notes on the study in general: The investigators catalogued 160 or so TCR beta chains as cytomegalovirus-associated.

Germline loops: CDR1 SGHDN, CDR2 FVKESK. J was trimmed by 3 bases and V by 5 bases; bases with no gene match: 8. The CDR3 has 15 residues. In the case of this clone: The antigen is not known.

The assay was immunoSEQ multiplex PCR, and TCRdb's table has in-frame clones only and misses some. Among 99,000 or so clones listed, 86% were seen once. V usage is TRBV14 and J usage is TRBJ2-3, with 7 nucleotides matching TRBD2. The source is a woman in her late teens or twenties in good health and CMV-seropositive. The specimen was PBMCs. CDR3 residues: CASSLITGGTDTQYF. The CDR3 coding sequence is TGTGCCAGCAGCTTGATTACGGGAGGAACAGATACGCAGTATTTT.